This T cell receptor (beta chain) was obtained from a study of blood T cell repertoires in COVID-19. Study information: In each case, the material was cDNA or gDNA derived from T cells, B-cell-depleted T cells, or PBMCs.

Recruited during active infection, patients (from Seattle) were subsequently followed longitudinally. How the authors handled the data: Cell counts per sample came from amplifying reference gene primers. Profiled with immunoSEQ multiplex PCR; TCRdb holds only in-frame clones, not every one. The V and J calls and clone size are taken from that table; D and trimming were inferred from the DNA. The sample records more than 55,000 clones, 80% to 90% being singletons. The CDR3 extends over 14 amino acids. V was clipped by 6 bases and J by 0 bases, with 6 bases between them. CDR1 is SGHTA, CDR2 FQGNSA, per germline.

The chain recombines TRBV7-2 with TRBJ1-6; D unclear. The sequence was obtained from a woman aged 55 to 70 with COVID-19, enrolled during active disease. Sequences were obtained from peripheral blood. The CDR3 reads CASRQSSYNSPLHF. The CDR3 DNA follows: TGTGCCAGCAGACAGAGCTCCTATAATTCACCCCTCCACTTT.